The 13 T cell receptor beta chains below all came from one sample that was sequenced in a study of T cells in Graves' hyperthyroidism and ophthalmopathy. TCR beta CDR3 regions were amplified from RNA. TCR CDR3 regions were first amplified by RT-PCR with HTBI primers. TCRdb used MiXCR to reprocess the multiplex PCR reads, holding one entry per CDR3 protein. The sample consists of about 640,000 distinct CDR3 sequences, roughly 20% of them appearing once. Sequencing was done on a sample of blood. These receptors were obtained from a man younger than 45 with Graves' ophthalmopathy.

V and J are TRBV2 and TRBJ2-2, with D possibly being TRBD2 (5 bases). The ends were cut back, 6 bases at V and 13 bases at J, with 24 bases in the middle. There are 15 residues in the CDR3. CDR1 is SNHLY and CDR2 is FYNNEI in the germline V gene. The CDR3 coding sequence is TGTGCCAGCAGCCGAAGGCTCGGCGCGGGTGTTCCGCTGTTTTTT. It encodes CASSRRLGAGVPLFF.

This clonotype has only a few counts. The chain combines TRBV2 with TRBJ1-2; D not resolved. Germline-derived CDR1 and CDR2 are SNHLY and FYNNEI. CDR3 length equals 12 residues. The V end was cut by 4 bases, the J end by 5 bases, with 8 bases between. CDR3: CASSGALYGYTF. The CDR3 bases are TGTGCCAGCAGTGGAGCCTTGTATGGCTACACCTTC.

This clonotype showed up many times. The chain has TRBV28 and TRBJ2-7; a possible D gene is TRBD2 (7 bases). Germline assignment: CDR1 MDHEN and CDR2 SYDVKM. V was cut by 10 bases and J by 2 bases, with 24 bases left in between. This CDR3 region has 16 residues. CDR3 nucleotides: TGTGCCATCACCCAAGGGGGGGGGACACATACCTACGAGCAGTACTTC. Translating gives CAITQGGGTHTYEQYF.

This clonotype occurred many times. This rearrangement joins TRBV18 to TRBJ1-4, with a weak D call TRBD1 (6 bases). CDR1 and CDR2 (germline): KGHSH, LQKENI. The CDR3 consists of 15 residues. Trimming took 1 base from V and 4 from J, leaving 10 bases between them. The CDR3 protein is CASSPRDTYNEKLFF. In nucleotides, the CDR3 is TGTGCCAGCTCACCACGGGACACCTATAATGAAAAACTGTTTTTT.

CDR3 loop: CASSQDTGYIQYF. The CDR3 nucleotides are TGTGCCAGCAGCCAAGACACAGGGTACATTCAGTACTTC. The chain has TRBV3-1 and TRBJ2-4; possibly TRBD1 for D (6 bases). Looked up from germline, CDR1 is LGHDT and CDR2 is YNNKEL (reference sequence). Trimming took off 0 bases at V and 8 bases at J, with 8 bases between the two ends. There are 13 residues in the CDR3.

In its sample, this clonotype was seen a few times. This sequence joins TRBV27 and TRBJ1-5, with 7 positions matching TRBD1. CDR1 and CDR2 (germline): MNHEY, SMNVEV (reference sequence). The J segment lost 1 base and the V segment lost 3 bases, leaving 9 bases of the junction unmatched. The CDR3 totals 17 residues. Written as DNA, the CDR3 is TGTGCCAGCAGTTTCCGACAGGGCAGTTCGAGCAATCAGCCCCAGCATTTT. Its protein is CASSFRQGSSSNQPQHF.

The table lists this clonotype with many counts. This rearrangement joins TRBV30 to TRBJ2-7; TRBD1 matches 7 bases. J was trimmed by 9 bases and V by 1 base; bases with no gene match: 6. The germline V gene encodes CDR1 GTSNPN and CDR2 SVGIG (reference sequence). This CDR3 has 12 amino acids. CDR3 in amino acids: CAWSGYRGVQYF. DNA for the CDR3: TGTGCCTGGAGTGGATACAGGGGAGTGCAGTACTTC.

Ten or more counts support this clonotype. The CDR3 loop reads CATSAPSGNTGELFF. The CDR3 DNA reads as TGTGCCACCAGTGCCCCTAGCGGAAACACCGGGGAGCTGTTTTTT. V is TRBV24-1 and J is TRBJ2-2; TRBD2 agrees at 7 bases. From germline, CDR1 is KGHDR and CDR2 SFDVKD. The CDR3 runs to 15 residues. V trimming: 5 bases; J trimming: 2 bases; junction bases outside the gene matches: 4.

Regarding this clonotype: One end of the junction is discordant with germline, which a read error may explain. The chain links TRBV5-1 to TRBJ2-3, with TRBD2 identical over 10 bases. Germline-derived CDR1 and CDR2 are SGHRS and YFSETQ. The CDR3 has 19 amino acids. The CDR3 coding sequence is TGTGCCAGCAGCGTAGCTACATTCTCTAGCGGGAGCCTCACAGATACGCAGTATTTT. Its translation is CASSVATFSSGSLTDTQYF.

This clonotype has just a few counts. The CDR3 bases are TGTGCCAGCAGCGTAGGACAGGGGTCCAATTATGGCTACACCTTC. Its protein is CASSVGQGSNYGYTF. The rearrangement uses TRBV9 and TRBJ1-2; 8 bases map to TRBD1. There are 15 residues in the CDR3. V dropped 0 bases and J dropped 5; count of bases not matched to a gene: 6. CDR1 is SGDLS and CDR2 is YYNGEE in the germline V gene. Looking up the rest from reference TRBV9 and TRBJ1-2 gives the full variable domain: DSGVTQTPKHLITATGQRVTLRCSPRSGDLSVYWYQQSLDQGLQFLIQYYNGEERAKGNILERFSAQQFPDLHSELNLSSLELGDSALYFCASSVGQGSNYGYTFGSGTRLTVV.

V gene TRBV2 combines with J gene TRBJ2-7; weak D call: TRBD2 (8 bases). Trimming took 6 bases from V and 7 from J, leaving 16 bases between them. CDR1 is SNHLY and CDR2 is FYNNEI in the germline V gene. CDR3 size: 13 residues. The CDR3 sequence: CASRQGGTREQYF. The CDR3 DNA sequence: TGTGCCAGCAGGCAGGGGGGGACTAGAGAGCAGTACTTC.

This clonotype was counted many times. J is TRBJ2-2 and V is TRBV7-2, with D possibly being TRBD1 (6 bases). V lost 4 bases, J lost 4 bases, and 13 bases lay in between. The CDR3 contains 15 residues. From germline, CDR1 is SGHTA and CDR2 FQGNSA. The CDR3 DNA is TGTGCCAGCAGCTCATTCAGGGGAAGCACCGGGGAGCTGTTTTTT. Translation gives CASSSFRGSTGELFF. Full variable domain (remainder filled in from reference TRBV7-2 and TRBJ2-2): GAGVSQSPSNKVTEKGKDVELRCDPISGHTALYWYRQSLGQGLEFLIYFQGNSAPDKSGLPSDRFSAERTGGSVSTLTIQRTQQEDSAVYLCASSSFRGSTGELFFGEGSRLTVL.

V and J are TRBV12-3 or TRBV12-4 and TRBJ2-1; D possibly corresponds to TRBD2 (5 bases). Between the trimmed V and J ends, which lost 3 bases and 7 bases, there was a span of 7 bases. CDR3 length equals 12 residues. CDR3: CASSLIANEQFF. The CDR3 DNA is TGTGCCAGCAGTTTGATAGCGAATGAGCAGTTCTTC.